This paragraph covers one T cell receptor (beta chain) sequence. What it binds is unknown. What was sequenced were expressed TCRB transcripts, since all of the isolated RNA had been reverse transcribed. Clones were read by immunoSEQ multiplex PCR, and TCRdb kept only the in-frame ones, dropping some. The data hold 450,000 to 550,000 clones, with 25% to 35% observed a single time. CDR1 and CDR2 from the germline V gene are GTSNPN and SVGIG (reference sequence). The length of the CDR3 is 13 residues. The V and J ends lost 2 bases and 3 bases respectively, with 10 bases between them. This specimen belongs to a study of beta chain features in type 1 diabetes. Looking at the study overall: There were approximately 100,000,000 sorted cells examined across all samples.

It was via CD45RO/CCR7/CD25/CD127/CD95/CD27 that CD4+ naive, central memory, regulatory and stem cell-like memory cells were sorted. Study-wide findings and caveats: In these data, an HLA type influence on TCRB rearrangement remained unresolved. Fewer junction insertions and more nucleotide deletions appeared in type 1 diabetes patients.

The genes are TRBV30 and TRBJ1-2; no clear D. The sample consisted of naive CD4+ T cells from blood. This TCR was recovered from a man in his late teens or twenties in good health. CDR3: CAWSPGQHYGYTF. CDR3 DNA sequence: TGTGCCTGGAGTCCCGGTCAGCACTATGGCTACACCTTC.